This is a list of T cell receptor beta chains from one sample in a study of response to subunit inactivated influenza vaccine. TCRdb re-derived calls from the RT-PCR reads in MiXCR, one entry per CDR3 protein. Of 530,000 or so distinct CDR3 sequences listed, 25% were seen once; the top ten hold under 2.5%. The sequenced sample was CD4+ T cells sorted from PBMCs, obtained approximately 5 days after vaccination. These receptors all come from a man aged 50 or older who received an inactivated influenza vaccine. The CDR3 runs from the conserved cysteine through the conserved F or W. The order of the fields is clone size, V gene, J gene, D gene, CDR3 DNA, CDR3 protein. A D gene is named only where the DNA matches it firmly. The listing skips clone size in some rows; elsewhere it reads once, few, many or a size class.

clone size: -
V gene: TRBV5-1
J gene: TRBJ1-3
D gene: TRBD1
CDR3 DNA: TGCGCCAGCAGCTACGGGACAGCCTCTGGAAACACCATATATTTT
CDR3 protein: CASSYGTASGNTIYF

clone size: few
V gene: TRBV6-1
J gene: TRBJ1-1
D gene: -
CDR3 DNA: TGTGCCAGCACCGAAGGGGTCGGGGACTGGGGCACTGAAGCTTTCTTT
CDR3 protein: CASTEGVGDWGTEAFF

clone size: -
V gene: TRBV4-3
J gene: TRBJ2-7
D gene: -
CDR3 DNA: TGCGCCAGCAGCCAAGTGTTAACAGGGCGGAACGAGCAGTACTTC
CDR3 protein: CASSQVLTGRNEQYF

clone size: -
V gene: TRBV7-9
J gene: TRBJ1-4
D gene: TRBD1
CDR3 DNA: TGTGCCAGCAGTCCTTGGAAGGGGGCGGTCAATGAAAAACTGTTTTTT
CDR3 protein: CASSPWKGAVNEKLFF

clone size: -
V gene: TRBV9
J gene: TRBJ2-2
D gene: -
CDR3 DNA: TGTGCCAGCAGCCCCCTCGGTGGGGGTATCACCGGGGAGCTGTTTTTT
CDR3 protein: CASSPLGGGITGELFF

clone size: -
V gene: TRBV7-6
J gene: TRBJ2-2
D gene: TRBD2
CDR3 DNA: TGTGCCAGCAGCTTAGCGGTGCAGGTAGCGGGCACCGGGGAGCTGTTTTTT
CDR3 protein: CASSLAVQVAGTGELFF

clone size: -
V gene: TRBV12-3/TRBV12-4
J gene: TRBJ1-3
D gene: TRBD1
CDR3 DNA: TGTGCCAGCACCCTAATAGGGGGCGTCGGAAACACCATATATTTT
CDR3 protein: CASTLIGGVGNTIYF

clone size: -
V gene: TRBV7-9
J gene: TRBJ2-7
D gene: -
CDR3 DNA: TGTGCCAGCAGCTTAATGTCTGGGGCCAGCTCCTACGAGCAGTACTTC
CDR3 protein: CASSLMSGASSYEQYF

clone size: -
V gene: TRBV5-1
J gene: TRBJ2-5
D gene: TRBD2
CDR3 DNA: TGCGCCAGCAGCTCTTCTCCTAGCGGGGGTTCAGAGACCCAGTACTTC
CDR3 protein: CASSSSPSGGSETQYF

clone size: few
V gene: TRBV4-2
J gene: TRBJ2-5
D gene: TRBD2
CDR3 DNA: TGTGCCAGCAGCCGGAGACTAGCGGTGTCACAAGAGACCCAGTACTTC
CDR3 protein: CASSRRLAVSQETQYF

clone size: many
V gene: TRBV4-3
J gene: TRBJ1-1
D gene: -
CDR3 DNA: TGCGCCAGCAGCCAAGACGGATCATCTGAAGCTTTCTTT
CDR3 protein: CASSQDGSSEAFF

clone size: few
V gene: TRBV7-2
J gene: TRBJ2-7
D gene: TRBD1
CDR3 DNA: TGTGCCAGCAGCTTCCCCGGGACAGGGGTCGAGCAGTACTTC
CDR3 protein: CASSFPGTGVEQYF

clone size: few
V gene: TRBV12-3/TRBV12-4
J gene: TRBJ2-2
D gene: -
CDR3 DNA: TGTGCCAGCAGCTCCGGGTCTGACACCGGGGAGCTGTTTTTT
CDR3 protein: CASSSGSDTGELFF

clone size: -
V gene: TRBV28
J gene: TRBJ2-5
D gene: TRBD2
CDR3 DNA: TGTGCCAGCAGTTTCAAGATTAGCGGGAGGTCAGAGACCCAGTACTTC
CDR3 protein: CASSFKISGRSETQYF

clone size: -
V gene: TRBV6-2/TRBV6-3
J gene: TRBJ2-1
D gene: TRBD2
CDR3 DNA: TGTGCCAGCAGTCTGGGACTAGCGGGACCCTACAATGAGCAGTTCTTC
CDR3 protein: CASSLGLAGPYNEQFF

clone size: few
V gene: TRBV20-1
J gene: TRBJ2-7
D gene: TRBD2
CDR3 DNA: TGCAGTGCTAGAGACCCCGTGGGGGGGTACGAGCAGTACTTC
CDR3 protein: CSARDPVGGYEQYF

clone size: -
V gene: TRBV20-1
J gene: TRBJ1-3
D gene: -
CDR3 DNA: TGCAGTGCTAGAGATCAAGTCCCCTTCTCTGGAAACACCATATATTTT
CDR3 protein: CSARDQVPFSGNTIYF

clone size: -
V gene: TRBV4-3
J gene: TRBJ2-7
D gene: -
CDR3 DNA: TGCGCCAGCAGCCCAGAGATAGGCGGTGAGCAGTACTTC
CDR3 protein: CASSPEIGGEQYF

clone size: -
V gene: TRBV7-9
J gene: TRBJ2-1
D gene: -
CDR3 DNA: TGTGCCAGCAGCTTCGGGACGGCCGGGGGTGAGCAGTTCTTC
CDR3 protein: CASSFGTAGGEQFF

clone size: few
V gene: TRBV6-2/TRBV6-3
J gene: TRBJ2-7
D gene: TRBD1
CDR3 DNA: TGTGCCAGCAGTTACCTCGACAGGGGCGAGCAGTACTTC
CDR3 protein: CASSYLDRGEQYF

clone size: few
V gene: TRBV25-1
J gene: TRBJ1-2
D gene: -
CDR3 DNA: TGTGCCAGCAGTCGTGGGAGGGGTAACTATGGCTACACCTTC
CDR3 protein: CASSRGRGNYGYTF

clone size: many
V gene: TRBV5-1
J gene: TRBJ1-6
D gene: TRBD1
CDR3 DNA: TGCGCCAGCAGCTTGGTGACAGGGGTAAGCTCACCCCTCCACTTT
CDR3 protein: CASSLVTGVSSPLHF

clone size: many
V gene: TRBV18
J gene: TRBJ2-5
D gene: -
CDR3 DNA: TGTGCCAGCAGCCCGCGAGAGACCCAGTACTTC
CDR3 protein: CASSPRETQYF

clone size: -
V gene: TRBV9
J gene: TRBJ1-5
D gene: -
CDR3 DNA: TGTGCCAGCAGCGTAGAATCGGGGCCGCCCCAGCATTTT
CDR3 protein: CASSVESGPPQHF

clone size: -
V gene: TRBV20-1
J gene: TRBJ2-7
D gene: TRBD2
CDR3 DNA: TGCAGTGCTTTTAGCGGGGAGACCTACGAGCAGTACTTC
CDR3 protein: CSAFSGETYEQYF

clone size: -
V gene: TRBV3-1
J gene: TRBJ2-2
D gene: TRBD1
CDR3 DNA: TGTGCCAGCAGCCAATCGACAGGGAGTGCCGGGGAGCTGTTTTTT
CDR3 protein: CASSQSTGSAGELFF

clone size: many
V gene: TRBV12-3/TRBV12-4
J gene: TRBJ2-1
D gene: -
CDR3 DNA: TGTGCCAGCAGTTTAGGAGGGGTGGGCTACAATGAGCAGTTCTTC
CDR3 protein: CASSLGGVGYNEQFF